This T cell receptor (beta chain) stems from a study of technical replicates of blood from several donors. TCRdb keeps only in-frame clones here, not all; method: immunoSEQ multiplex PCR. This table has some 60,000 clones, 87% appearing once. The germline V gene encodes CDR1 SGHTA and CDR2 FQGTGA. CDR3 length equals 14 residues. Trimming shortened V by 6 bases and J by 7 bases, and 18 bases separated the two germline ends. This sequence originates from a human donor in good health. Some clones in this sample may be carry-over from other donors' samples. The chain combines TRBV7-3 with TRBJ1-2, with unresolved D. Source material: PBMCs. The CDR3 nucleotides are TGTGCCAGCAGGATATCGGCGGAAATGGGTGGCTACACCTTC. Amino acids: CASRISAEMGGYTF.